The source of this T cell receptor beta chain is a study of T cells after yellow fever vaccination. Template-switching 5'RACE yielded the TCR cDNA; a universal primer site and UMIs were added in the process. TCRdb re-derived calls from the 5' RACE reads in MiXCR, one entry per CDR3 protein. The data contain some 600,000 distinct CDR3 sequences, roughly an eighth of them singletons. This clonotype came up a few times. Its antigen remains unidentified. Notes on the study in general: Boosting was followed by the reappearance of most primary-vaccination clones (just under 97% CD4, more than 70% CD8). A small proportion of clonotypes was detected in both the CD4 and CD8 compartments. Peak timing came faster in the weaker secondary response, day 5 versus 15.

This CDR3 has 15 residues. Germline values: CDR1 LGHDT, CDR2 YNNKEL (reference sequence). J lost 6 bases, V lost 3 bases, and 8 bases had no gene match. The sequence was collected from a man under 40 who received the YFV17D yellow fever vaccine. The starting material was PBMCs, obtained on the day of the yellow fever booster vaccination. This chain connects TRBV3-1 to TRBJ2-7; 10 nucleotides line up with TRBD2. CDR3 in DNA: TGTGCCAGCAGCCATCTTAGCGGGAGGACGTCCGAGCAGTACTTC. Translation: CASSHLSGRTSEQYF.